This note documents a single TCR beta chain sequence. Its antigen is unknown. The data belong to a study of cytomegalovirus exposure and HLA in healthy donors. Overall study results and limits: As a later analysis showed, a missense DCLRE1C variant was linked to trimming of TCR beta V- and J-genes.

V dropped 10 bases and J dropped 5 bases, with 15 bases sitting between them. The CDR3 sequence is 13 residues long. Germline V gene sequence: CDR1 LNHDA, CDR2 SQIVND (reference sequence). Primers included in the PCR were 60 Vbeta and 13 Jbeta primers. Data came from immunoSEQ multiplex PCR; TCRdb stores just in-frame clones and leaves some out. The table records 150,000 to 200,000 clones, over 80% of them present only once. The sequenced sample was PBMCs. This clonotype originated in a man aged 50-60 years in good health and CMV-seronegative. The chain links TRBV19 to TRBJ1-5; tentatively, D is TRBD1 (6 bases). The CDR3 sequence is CATDIQGYQPQHF. Here the CDR3 DNA reads TGTGCCACCGACATACAGGGCTATCAGCCCCAGCATTTT.